One and the same sample provided the 21 T cell receptor beta chains below, sequenced in a study of blood T cell repertoires in COVID-19. Only in-frame clones appear in the TCRdb table, and some are missing; sequencing was by immunoSEQ multiplex PCR. The repertoire includes about 110,000 clones, 86% of them detected once, and roughly 4% sits in the top ten. The sequencing input was peripheral blood. These receptor sequences come from a man aged 40-49 years with acute or convalescent COVID-19.

In regard to this clone: The germline gene is not matched at one end of the junction; a read error may be the cause. The genes are TRBV7-7 and TRBJ1-3, with 7 bases lining up with TRBD1. Germline CDR1 reads SSHAT; CDR2 reads FNYEAQ (reference sequence). This CDR3 has 15 residues. The CDR3 bases are TGTGCTAGCAGCGAAAGACAGGGCTCTGGAAACACCATATATTTT. It is translated as CASSERQGSGNTIYF.

The genes are TRBV19 and TRBJ1-6; 7 bases are shared with TRBD1. The CDR3 runs to 13 residues. From germline, CDR1 is LNHDA and CDR2 SQIVND (reference sequence). The V gene end was trimmed by 6 bases and the J gene end by 11 bases; junction bases not matched to a gene: 7. CDR3 amino acids: CASSQDRDAPLHF. As DNA, the CDR3 is TGTGCCAGTAGCCAAGACAGGGACGCACCCCTCCACTTT.

The rearrangement links TRBV6-5 to TRBJ2-1; no clear D gene. In germline, CDR1 is MNHEY, CDR2 SVGAGI. The CDR3 is 11 residues long. With 10 bases removed from V and 10 bases from J, the gap between germline ends came to 14 bases. The CDR3: CATVGNVEQFF. The CDR3 bases are TGTGCCACCGTCGGTAACGTAGAGCAGTTCTTC.

The chain combines TRBV2 with TRBJ2-1; TRBD2 agrees at 9 bases. V trimming: 11 bases; J trimming: 4 bases; junction bases outside the gene matches: 6. The CDR3 runs 13 residues. CDR1 is SNHLY, CDR2 FYNNEI, per germline. CDR3 region: CADRTSAYNEQFF. Here the CDR3 DNA reads TGTGCCGATCGGACTAGCGCTTACAATGAGCAGTTCTTC.

The chain has TRBV11-3 and TRBJ2-1; 10 bases are shared with TRBD1. The germline CDR1 and CDR2 sequences are SGHNT and YENEEA. CDR3 size: 16 residues. Unmatched junction bases numbered 7, after V lost 1 base and J lost 7 bases. This CDR3 is CASSLATGTGANEQFF. CDR3 coding DNA: TGTGCCAGCAGCTTAGCCACCGGGACAGGGGCGAATGAGCAGTTCTTC.

This clone was seen a single time. This chain joins TRBV6-5 and TRBJ2-3; 8 bases are shared with TRBD2. Germline CDR1 MNHEY, CDR2 SVGAGI. V shed 10 bases, J shed 3 bases, and the junction held 9 bases outside the gene matches. CDR3 length: 14 residues. CDR3 region: CAISGGIVTDTQYF. CDR3 nucleotide sequence: TGTGCCATCTCGGGAGGGATCGTGACAGATACGCAGTATTTT.

This clone appeared a single time. The chain recombines TRBV2 with TRBJ2-5; unclear D gene. CDR3 length: 14 residues. V dropped 9 bases and J dropped 2 bases, with 16 bases sitting between them. Germline V gives CDR1 SNHLY, CDR2 FYNNEI. The chain's CDR3 is CASATVVLQETQYF. CDR3 DNA: TGTGCCAGTGCCACGGTTGTCCTTCAAGAGACCCAGTACTTC.

The chain joins TRBV3-1 (or the pseudogene TRBV3-2) to TRBJ1-2; no definite D call. Germline values: CDR1 LGHDT, CDR2 YNNKEL (reference sequence). The CDR3 is 16 residues long. The V and J ends lost 6 bases and 3 bases respectively, with 20 bases between them. The CDR3 nucleotides read TGTGCCAGCAGTCGAGCATTTGCGGTGACTTACTATGGCTACACCTTC. Protein: CASSRAFAVTYYGYTF.

The chain joins TRBV2 to TRBJ1-2; no clear D. Germline lookup yields CDR1 SNHLY and CDR2 FYNNEI. The CDR3 contains 12 residues. The V and J ends lost 3 bases and 1 base respectively, with 3 bases between them. The CDR3 protein is CASSDNNYGYTF. The DNA for the CDR3 is TGTGCCAGCAGTGATAATAACTATGGCTACACCTTC.

The genes are TRBV5-1 and TRBJ2-3, with 7 bases lining up with TRBD1. The CDR3 has 14 residues. CDR1 and CDR2 from the germline V gene are SGHRS and YFSETQ. Trimming cost V 0 bases and J 4 bases; bases outside gene matches: 2. The DNA of the CDR3 is TGCGCCAGCAGCTTGGGACAGGGAGCAGATACGCAGTATTTT. Translating gives CASSLGQGADTQYF.

The chain recombines TRBV10-3 with TRBJ2-3; tentatively, D is TRBD1 (6 bases). Germline assignment: CDR1 ENHRY and CDR2 SYGVKD. CDR3 length: 16 residues. V was cut by 0 bases and J by 0 bases, with 10 bases left in between. In nucleotides, the CDR3 is TGTGCCATCAGTGAGTCTTCCAGGGGAAGCACAGATACGCAGTATTTT. It is translated as CAISESSRGSTDTQYF.

This clone was recorded once. The chain joins TRBV19 to TRBJ1-5; 7 bases are shared with TRBD1. The length of the CDR3 is 12 residues. CDR1 and CDR2 (germline): LNHDA, SQIVND (reference sequence). Trimming cost V 8 bases and J 4 bases; bases outside gene matches: 2. The CDR3 here is CASLQGNQPQHF. The CDR3 DNA sequence: TGTGCCAGTTTACAGGGGAATCAGCCCCAGCATTTT. Complete variable domain (other parts from reference TRBV19 and TRBJ1-5): DGGITQSPKYLFRKEGQNVTLSCEQNLNHDAMYWYRQDPGQGLRLIYYSQIVNDFQKGDIAEGYSVSREKKESFPLTVTSAQKNPTAFYLCASLQGNQPQHFGDGTRLSIL.

The chain links TRBV27 to TRBJ1-5; no firm D call. The CDR3 covers 19 residues. Germline V lookup: CDR1 MNHEY, CDR2 SMNVEV (reference sequence). V dropped 5 bases and J dropped 0 bases, with 23 bases sitting between them. For the CDR3, the DNA is TGTGCCAGCAGTCCCCGCCTTCAGACAACCTCCTATAGCAATCAGCCCCAGCATTTT. It translates to CASSPRLQTTSYSNQPQHF.

CDR3 amino acids: CAWSVKGGSQPQHF. In DNA, the CDR3 is TGTGCCTGGAGTGTTAAGGGGGGGAGTCAGCCCCAGCATTTT. The chain couples TRBV30 to TRBJ1-5, with TRBD1 as a possible D gene (6 bases). The V and J ends lost 0 bases and 6 bases respectively, with 12 bases between them. CDR1 is GTSNPN and CDR2 is SVGIG in the germline V gene (reference sequence). This CDR3 region has 14 residues.

The CDR3 bases are TGCGCCAGCAGTGCCCGGACAGGGGGAGATACGCAGTATTTT. This translates into CASSARTGGDTQYF. This chain links TRBV10-1 with TRBJ2-3; 10 bases align to TRBD1. The trim removed 4 bases at V and 5 bases at J, leaving 3 bases unmatched. The CDR3 is 14 residues long. Germline V gives CDR1 WNHNN, CDR2 SYGVQD (reference sequence).

Only one count was recorded for this clone. V gene TRBV5-5 combines with J gene TRBJ2-2; D remains unclear. The CDR3 length is 12 residues. CDR1 is SGHKS and CDR2 is YYEKEE in the germline V gene (reference sequence). V lost 3 bases, J lost 3 bases, and 3 bases lay in between. Written as DNA, the CDR3 is TGTGCCAGCAGCTCCTACACCGGGGAGCTGTTTTTT. Translating it yields CASSSYTGELFF.

The chain combines TRBV14 with TRBJ2-1, with 9 nucleotides matching TRBD2. V dropped 0 bases and J dropped 0; count of bases not matched to a gene: 18. The CDR3 is 22 amino acids. Germline V lookup: CDR1 SGHDN, CDR2 FVKESK. CDR3 DNA: TGTGCCAGCAGCCAAGATAGGGGGGCTAGCGGGAAAGGTCTCGGCTCCTACAATGAGCAGTTCTTC. It encodes CASSQDRGASGKGLGSYNEQFF.

The gene calls are TRBV2 and TRBJ2-5; 9 bases are a match to TRBD1. V lost 6 bases, J lost 6 bases, and 11 bases stayed unmatched. The CDR3 runs to 15 residues. The germline V gene has CDR1 SNHLY and CDR2 FYNNEI. The CDR3 reads CASRPRDRDFKTQYF. CDR3 in DNA: TGTGCCAGCAGGCCCCGGGACAGGGATTTTAAGACCCAGTACTTC.

This sequence joins TRBV5-8 and TRBJ2-1; 12 bases line up with TRBD2. V was pared by 5 bases and J by 8 bases, with 11 bases of the junction left unmatched. Germline V gene sequence: CDR1 SGHTS, CDR2 YDEGEE. This CDR3 comprises 16 residues. The CDR3 here is CASRESRTSGIDEQFF. The CDR3 region has the DNA TGTGCCAGCAGAGAGTCCCGGACTAGCGGGATCGATGAGCAGTTCTTC.

The CDR3 reads CASSQGLRRSDNEQFF. In DNA, the CDR3 is TGTGCCAGCAGCCAAGGCCTGAGACGGAGTGACAATGAGCAGTTCTTC. The genes are TRBV3-1 (or the pseudogene TRBV3-2) and TRBJ2-1; no firm D call. Trimming removed 1 base from V and 5 bases from J, with 15 bases in between. CDR3 size: 16 residues. The germline CDR1 and CDR2 sequences are LGHDT and YNNKEL (reference sequence).

The chain combines TRBV13 with TRBJ2-5; the D gene is possibly TRBD2 (5 bases). Germline assignment: CDR1 PRHDT and CDR2 FYEKMQ (reference sequence). Trimming pared 1 base from V and 5 bases from J, leaving 11 bases between. The CDR3 length is 14 residues. The CDR3 region has the DNA TGTGCCAGCAGCTTAGAATTAGCGAAGGAGACCCAGTACTTC. This codes for CASSLELAKETQYF.